This TCR beta chain stems from a study of cytomegalovirus exposure and HLA in healthy donors. General study results and limits: Later genetic work tied a missense DCLRE1C variant to beta-chain V and J trimming. Most of the TCR beta V segments (in an earlier analysis) were productive either about 87% or about 30% of the time. Most likely, a cluster of highly shared sequence variants arose as a sequencing artifact. In a later analysis, the majority of CMV-associated beta chains seemingly showed HLA restriction.

CDR1 and CDR2 from the germline V gene are SQVTM and ANQGSEA. Losses at the gene ends were 4 bases for V and 6 bases for J; bases not matched to a gene: 8. CDR3 length: 13 amino acids. A remark on this clone: Its specificity is not known.

The PCR contained 60 Vbeta and 13 Jbeta primers. Libraries were prepared by immunoSEQ multiplex PCR; TCRdb keeps only in-frame clonotypes and omits some of them. Here the sample spans around 150,000 clones, over 50% being singletons. Material: PBMCs. The sequence derives from a human donor in good health. The gene calls are TRBV29-1 and TRBJ1-1; 7 bases align to TRBD1. The CDR3 DNA follows: TGCAGCGTTGTCTCAGGGGGTTCGTCTGAAGCTTTCTTT. Translated, it gives CSVVSGGSSEAFF.